These 10 T cell receptor beta chains were sequenced from one sample in a study of cytomegalovirus exposure and HLA in healthy donors. PCR employed 60 Vbeta and 13 Jbeta primers. Some clones are missing from TCRdb's copy, which holds only in-frame ones; the method was immunoSEQ multiplex PCR. The sample comprises 130,000 or so clones, around 77% of which are singletons, and 5% to 6% rests with the top ten. The sequencing sample was made of PBMCs. These receptors were collected from a man aged 25 to 45 in good health and CMV-seronegative.

This clone was counted between two and nine times. The rearrangement links TRBV30 to TRBJ1-5; 7 nucleotides match TRBD1. Germline lookup yields CDR1 GTSNPN and CDR2 SVGIG (reference sequence). The J segment lost 7 bases and the V segment lost 0 bases, leaving 3 bases of the junction unmatched. The CDR3 consists of 13 residues. The CDR3 loop is CAWSVQGIQPQHF. CDR3 nucleotides: TGTGCCTGGAGTGTACAGGGGATCCAGCCCCAGCATTTT.

V is TRBV13 and J is TRBJ2-1; TRBD2 matches at 8 bases. Losses at the gene ends were 3 bases for V and 6 bases for J; bases not matched to a gene: 10. Germline-derived CDR1 and CDR2 are PRHDT and FYEKMQ (reference sequence). The CDR3 totals 16 residues. The chain's CDR3 is CASSFSGFAGGNEQFF. The CDR3, as DNA: TGTGCCAGCAGCTTCTCCGGTTTCGCGGGAGGCAATGAGCAGTTCTTC.

V gene TRBV30 combines with J gene TRBJ1-5; D gene unclear. Looked up from germline, CDR1 is GTSNPN and CDR2 is SVGIG (reference sequence). Between the trimmed V and J ends, which lost 0 bases and 6 bases, there was a span of 12 bases. The CDR3 totals 14 residues. The CDR3: CAWSVSYGGQPQHF. Here the CDR3 DNA reads TGTGCCTGGAGTGTATCATACGGAGGTCAGCCCCAGCATTTT.

The genes are TRBV13 and TRBJ2-1; no definite D call. Deletions cut 6 bases from V and 6 bases from J, with 6 bases between. The germline V gene encodes CDR1 PRHDT and CDR2 FYEKMQ (reference sequence). The length of the CDR3 is 11 residues. CDR3 coding DNA: TGTGCCAGCAGTTCCCTCAATGAGCAGTTCTTC. Translation gives CASSSLNEQFF.

This clone was seen only once. V gene TRBV2 combines with J gene TRBJ1-5; D unclear. V was pared by 3 bases and J by 9 bases, with 9 bases between. Germline CDR1 is SNHLY and CDR2 is FYNNEI. The CDR3 is 12 amino acids. CDR3 region: CASSERVWPQHF. CDR3 DNA: TGTGCCAGCAGTGAGCGGGTGTGGCCCCAGCATTTT.

This chain joins TRBV6-5 and TRBJ2-7; no clear D gene. The V end was cut by 5 bases, the J end by 9 bases, with 11 bases between. This CDR3 has 11 amino acids. The germline CDR1 and CDR2 sequences are MNHEY and SVGAGI. CDR3: CASSSPQMQYF. CDR3 sequence (DNA): TGTGCCAGCAGTAGCCCCCAAATGCAGTACTTC.

This clone was counted once. The J gene is TRBJ2-7, the V gene TRBV7-9; 10 nucleotides align to TRBD2. V shed 4 bases, J shed 3 bases, and the junction held 6 bases outside the gene matches. Germline-derived CDR1 and CDR2 are SEHNR and FQNEAQ (reference sequence). This CDR3 has 15 residues. Here the CDR3 DNA reads TGTGCCAGCAGCTCCACCGGGACTAGCGTCTACGAGCAGTACTTC. Its protein product is CASSSTGTSVYEQYF.

The gene calls are TRBV6-1 and TRBJ2-1; the D is unclear. The CDR3 covers 13 residues. V shed 5 bases and J shed 6 bases, with 11 bases lying between them. Germline V gene sequence: CDR1 MNHNS, CDR2 SASEGT. This chain's CDR3 is CASSLAPSNEQFF. As DNA, the CDR3 is TGTGCCAGCAGTCTGGCCCCTAGCAATGAGCAGTTCTTC.

This clone was recorded only once. The chain carries TRBV28 and TRBJ2-7; no reliable D call. The CDR3 has 11 amino acids. The V gene's germline CDR1 is MDHEN and CDR2 SYDVKM. Trimming took off 8 bases at V and 2 bases at J, with 7 bases between the two ends. The CDR3 DNA reads as TGTGCCAGCGCGGAGACCTACGAGCAGTACTTC. Protein product: CASAETYEQYF.

The rearrangement uses TRBV25-1 and TRBJ2-7; D ambiguous. Between the trimmed V and J ends, which lost 5 bases and 4 bases, there was a span of 6 bases. The CDR3 totals 11 residues. Germline V CDR1 and CDR2: MGHDK, SYGVNS. The CDR3 nucleotides are TGTGCCAGCAGTTACAGTTACGAGCAGTACTTC. This sequence encodes CASSYSYEQYF.